This T cell receptor beta chain was sequenced during a study of T cell responses to AZD1222 COVID-19 vaccine. Germline V gene sequence: CDR1 MGHRA, CDR2 YSYEKL. The CDR3 totals 16 residues. Unmatched junction bases numbered 2, after V lost 4 bases and J lost 0 bases. Study-level results: It should be noted that donors were predominantly white British and more often female, and clonal diversity was possibly underestimated.

This clone was recorded once. The antigen is unknown. The assay was immunoSEQ multiplex PCR, and TCRdb's table has in-frame clones only and misses some. The sample holds over 130,000 clones, 80% to 95% seen once. Sequencing was performed on peripheral blood, taken 28 days after the second AZD1222 dose. The chain links TRBV4-1 to TRBJ1-6, with 8 bases fitting TRBD1. This clonotype originated in an adult who received the AZD1222 COVID-19 vaccine. The CDR3 protein is CASSLGQGSYNSPLHF. The CDR3 region has the DNA TGCGCCAGCAGCCTCGGACAGGGCTCCTATAATTCACCCCTCCACTTT.